This T cell receptor (beta chain) was recovered during a study of cytomegalovirus exposure and HLA in healthy donors. Both 60 Vbeta primers and 13 Jbeta primers went into the PCR. Assay: immunoSEQ multiplex PCR; the TCRdb copy retains only in-frame clones and omits some. The sample lists about 160,000 clones, around 88% occurring once. About this clone: In the same sample, other DNA sequences code for this CDR3.

Germline loops: CDR1 SGHRS, CDR2 YFSETQ. The CDR3 spans 13 residues. The V and J ends lost 0 bases and 2 bases respectively, with 5 bases between them. This sequence joins TRBV5-1 and TRBJ1-2, with D possibly being TRBD1 (5 bases). The material sequenced was PBMCs. The sequence came from a woman younger than 45 in good health and CMV-seronegative. CDR3 nucleotide sequence: TGCGCCAGCAGCTTGGGACAGAACTATGGCTACACCTTC. As protein: CASSLGQNYGYTF.